This TCR beta chain is drawn from a study of beta chain features in type 1 diabetes. Whole-study findings and limits: Researchers report that Type 1 diabetes patients had moderately but significantly shorter TCRB CDR3s across all four CD4+ subsets. Within the patient group, naive, central memory and Treg TCRB repertoires appeared more similar to each other than within healthy donors.

Germline CDR1 is SGHAT and CDR2 is FQNNGV. The CDR3 sequence is 13 residues long. The V end lost 1 base, the J end lost 5 bases, and 8 bases lay between the germline ends. The authors reverse transcribed all of the isolated RNA, so sequencing captured expressed TCRB transcripts. Profiling relied on immunoSEQ multiplex PCR, and the TCRdb table lists in-frame clones only, not all of them. The sample holds under 400,000 clones, approximately 14% seen once. This clone came up a few times. Antigen: not known. The sequencing input was central memory CD4+ T cells from blood. The sequence derives from a man younger than 40 in good health. This chain connects TRBV11-2 to TRBJ2-5; no clear D. The CDR3 is CASSLGIVETQYF. CDR3 nucleotides: TGTGCCAGCAGCTTAGGGATAGTGGAGACCCAGTACTTC.